The 30 T cell receptor beta chains below were found in one sample sequenced in a study of graft-versus-host responses after intestinal transplantation. Clones were read by immunoSEQ multiplex PCR, and TCRdb kept only the in-frame ones, dropping some. The sample holds over 35,000 clones, 91% seen once. Source: PBMCs, taken around 320 days after intestinal transplant. The source of these receptors is a human patient who received an intestinal transplant, so some T cells may come from the graft donor.

The CDR3 protein is CASSLAGGSDTQYF. CDR3 nucleotides: TGTGCCAGCAGCTTAGCGGGGGGTTCAGATACGCAGTATTTT. The chain joins TRBV7-9 to TRBJ2-3, with TRBD2 as a possible D gene (6 bases). Per germline, CDR1 SEHNR and CDR2 FQNEAQ (reference sequence). The V end lost 0 bases, the J end lost 4 bases, and 8 bases lay between the germline ends. The CDR3 loop spans 14 amino acids.

The rearrangement links TRBV5-1 to TRBJ2-5; 7 nucleotides match TRBD2. The germline V gene has CDR1 SGHRS and CDR2 YFSETQ. The junction had 14 bases not matched to a gene; V was cut back by 5 bases and J by 7 bases. This CDR3 has 15 amino acids. The CDR3 loop reads CASRKFAGEDGTQYF. CDR3 nucleotide sequence: TGCGCCAGCAGAAAGTTTGCGGGAGAAGATGGGACCCAGTACTTC.

In its sample, this clone was seen once. This chain uses TRBV9 with TRBJ1-6, with a weak D call TRBD1 (5 bases). V was pared by 0 bases and J by 7 bases, with 11 bases between. There are 15 residues in the CDR3. Germline V lookup: CDR1 SGDLS, CDR2 YYNGEE. The CDR3 protein is CASSVVDSGNSPLHF. CDR3 coding DNA: TGTGCCAGCAGCGTAGTAGACAGCGGGAATTCACCCCTCCACTTT.

This rearrangement joins TRBV13 to TRBJ2-1, with D unclear. The CDR3 is made up of 14 amino acids. V was pared by 3 bases and J by 8 bases, with 14 bases between. The V gene's germline CDR1 is PRHDT and CDR2 FYEKMQ (reference sequence). The CDR3 bases are TGTGCCAGCAGCTTCGGTAACAGTTGGGATGAGCAGTTCTTC. Protein sequence: CASSFGNSWDEQFF.

The rearrangement joins TRBV27 to TRBJ2-7; TRBD1 matches at 7 bases. After removal of 8 bases from V and 0 bases from J, the junction contained 7 bases not matched to a gene. The CDR3 is made up of 14 amino acids. Germline loops: CDR1 MNHEY, CDR2 SMNVEV (reference sequence). CDR3 bases: TGTGCCAGCTACCCCCGGGACAGCTCCTACGAGCAGTACTTC. It encodes CASYPRDSSYEQYF.

This CDR3 is CASSSPGGGTGELFF. As DNA, the CDR3 is TGTGCCAGCAGCTCGCCGGGCGGGGGCACCGGGGAGCTGTTTTTT. The chain employs TRBV5-6 and TRBJ2-2; 7 bases align to TRBD2. CDR1 is SGHDT and CDR2 is YYEEEE in the germline V gene. The CDR3 has 15 residues. The V gene end was trimmed by 3 bases and the J gene end by 4 bases; junction bases not matched to a gene: 6.

Comments on this clone: In the same sample, other DNA sequences code for this CDR3. This CDR3 reads CASTSGQGQQQYF. The CDR3 DNA reads TGTGCCAGCACCTCTGGGCAGGGGCAGCAGCAGTACTTC. The chain recombines TRBV6-1 with TRBJ2-7; a possible D gene is TRBD1 (6 bases). Trimming took off 7 bases at V and 8 bases at J, with 18 bases between the two ends. The CDR3 covers 13 residues. CDR1 MNHNS and CDR2 SASEGT come from the germline V gene.

This chain uses TRBV10-3 with TRBJ1-2; 8 bases are a match to TRBD1. Looked up from germline, CDR1 is ENHRY and CDR2 is SYGVKD. This CDR3 has 12 residues. V was pared by 6 bases and J by 4 bases, with 1 base of the junction left unmatched. DNA of the CDR3: TGTGCCATCAGCGACAGGGGCTATGGCTACACCTTC. It codes for CAISDRGYGYTF.

This sequence joins TRBV6-5 and TRBJ2-3, with TRBD2 matching over 8 bases. This CDR3 has 15 amino acids. Per germline, CDR1 MNHEY and CDR2 SVGAGI. V lost 5 bases, J lost 2 bases, and 6 bases stayed unmatched. This CDR3 is CASSRLAGITDTQYF. In nucleotides, the CDR3 is TGTGCCAGCAGTAGGTTAGCGGGAATCACAGATACGCAGTATTTT.

This clone was seen just once. This chain connects TRBV6-6 to TRBJ2-5, with 8 bases identical to TRBD2. J gave up 11 bases and V 2 bases, and 13 bases lay outside the gene matches. The CDR3 runs 15 residues. Germline V CDR1 and CDR2: MNHNY, SVGAGI (reference sequence). The CDR3 DNA is TGTGCCAGCAGTTACCAGTCCAGCGGGGGCGCGGAGCAGTACTTC. Its translation is CASSYQSSGGAEQYF.

The chain is built from TRBV6-5 and TRBJ2-7, with no clear D. The germline gives CDR1 MNHEY, CDR2 SVGAGI. Trimming took 0 bases from V and 6 from J, leaving 12 bases between them. This CDR3 contains 14 residues. CDR3 in amino acids: CASSYSARQSEQYF. CDR3 in DNA: TGTGCCAGCAGTTACTCTGCCAGGCAAAGCGAGCAGTACTTC.

The chain recombines TRBV7-3 with TRBJ1-6; D may be TRBD1 (6 bases). Germline assignment: CDR1 SGHTA and CDR2 FQGTGA. Trimming took off 1 base at V and 6 bases at J, with 13 bases between the two ends. The CDR3 spans 16 residues. The CDR3 loop is CASSLIGGTPNSPLHF. The CDR3 bases are TGTGCCAGCAGCTTAATAGGGGGGACCCCTAATTCACCCCTCCACTTT.

This sequence joins TRBV6-1 and TRBJ2-4; possible D gene TRBD1, 6 bases. Trimming removed 4 bases from V and 1 base from J, with 11 bases in between. The CDR3 consists of 15 residues. Germline CDR1 is MNHNS and CDR2 is SASEGT. In nucleotides, the CDR3 is TGTGCCAGCAGTGGTCCAACAGGGGCCAAAAACATTCAGTACTTC. This sequence encodes CASSGPTGAKNIQYF.

CDR3 coding DNA: TGTGCCAGCAGTTCCGGGACAGGTTTGAATGAGCAGTTCTTC. It specifies CASSSGTGLNEQFF. V and J are TRBV5-6 and TRBJ2-1, with 8 bases lining up with TRBD1. This CDR3 spans 14 amino acids. Germline loops: CDR1 SGHDT, CDR2 YYEEEE. V was clipped by 5 bases and J by 7 bases; unmatched bases: 8.

The chain has TRBV7-3 and TRBJ2-1; D gene unclear. Trimming took off 5 bases at V and 3 bases at J, with 17 bases between the two ends. The CDR3 runs to 16 residues. CDR1 and CDR2 (germline): SGHTA, FQGTGA. The CDR3 nucleotides read TGTGCCAGCAGCCCAAAGGTGACCTTGGACTACAATGAGCAGTTCTTC. It encodes CASSPKVTLDYNEQFF.

The V gene is TRBV6-1, the J gene TRBJ1-1; 7 bases are a match to TRBD1. V shed 6 bases and J 9 bases; nucleotides not matched to a gene: 7. The CDR3 extends over 12 amino acids. Looked up from germline, CDR1 is MNHNS and CDR2 is SASEGT. The CDR3 reads CASREQQGKAFF. The CDR3 nucleotides read TGTGCCAGCAGGGAACAACAGGGGAAAGCTTTCTTT.

The V and J genes are TRBV4-2 and TRBJ1-3; possible D gene TRBD1, 5 bases. The CDR3 sequence is 19 residues long. CDR1 is LGHNA and CDR2 is YNFKEQ in the germline V gene. V lost 4 bases and J lost 0, with 22 bases in between. The CDR3 DNA follows: TGTGCCAGCAGCCGGACGGACGACAGCCGGGACTTCTCTGGAAACACCATATATTTT. Amino acids: CASSRTDDSRDFSGNTIYF.

The chain combines TRBV5-1 with TRBJ2-2; 14 nucleotides match TRBD2. The CDR3 consists of 18 residues. CDR1 is SGHRS and CDR2 is YFSETQ in the germline V gene. Trimming took 3 bases from V and 3 from J; bases not matched to a gene: 7. This CDR3 reads CASSSGTSGRGYTGELFF. The DNA of the CDR3 is TGCGCCAGCAGCTCCGGGACTAGCGGGAGAGGATACACCGGGGAGCTGTTTTTT. Supplemented by reference TRBV5-1 and TRBJ2-2, the full variable domain reads KAGVTQTPRYLIKTRGQQVTLSCSPISGHRSVSWYQQTPGQGLQFLFEYFSETQRNKGNFPGRFSGRQFSNSRSEMNVSTLELGDSALYLCASSSGTSGRGYTGELFFGEGSRLTVL.

J is TRBJ1-1 and V is TRBV6-5, with 7 bases fitting TRBD1. The CDR3 is made up of 13 amino acids. V shed 6 bases and J 0 bases; nucleotides not matched to a gene: 1. Per germline, CDR1 MNHEY and CDR2 SVGAGI. CDR3: CASRGTVNTEAFF. Here the CDR3 DNA reads TGTGCCAGCAGAGGGACAGTGAACACTGAAGCTTTCTTT.

This rearrangement joins TRBV6-1 to TRBJ2-7; 11 positions match TRBD2. Trimming cost V 6 bases and J 2 bases; bases outside gene matches: 3. Germline lookup yields CDR1 MNHNS and CDR2 SASEGT. The CDR3 consists of 14 residues. CDR3 residues: CASRETSGAYEQYF. In DNA, the CDR3 is TGTGCCAGCAGGGAGACTAGCGGGGCCTACGAGCAGTACTTC.

This sequence joins TRBV2 and TRBJ2-3; 7 nucleotides line up with TRBD2. In germline, CDR1 is SNHLY, CDR2 FYNNEI. J gave up 2 bases and V 7 bases, and 6 bases lay outside the gene matches. The CDR3 has 14 amino acids. CDR3 sequence reads: CASTRGGYTDTQYF. The CDR3 bases are TGTGCCAGCACCCGGGGAGGGTACACAGATACGCAGTATTTT.

CDR3 residues: CASSLAGNTGELFF. In DNA form, the CDR3 reads TGCGCCAGCAGCTTAGCGGGGAACACCGGGGAGCTGTTTTTT. V gene TRBV5-1 combines with J gene TRBJ2-2, with D possibly TRBD2 on 6 matching bases. This CDR3 has 14 amino acids. Trimming pared 2 bases from V and 1 base from J, leaving 6 bases between. The germline gives CDR1 SGHRS, CDR2 YFSETQ.

This rearrangement joins TRBV5-1 to TRBJ2-3, with 9 bases lining up with TRBD2. The CDR3 spans 16 residues. In germline, CDR1 is SGHRS, CDR2 YFSETQ. The J segment lost 2 bases and the V segment lost 0 bases, leaving 4 bases of the junction unmatched. Written as DNA, the CDR3 is TGCGCCAGCAGCTTGGCCCTAGCGGGGTACACAGATACGCAGTATTTT. This translates into CASSLALAGYTDTQYF.

The gene calls are TRBV5-1 and TRBJ2-7; D is undetermined. The V end lost 0 bases, the J end lost 2 bases, and 9 bases lay between the germline ends. CDR1 and CDR2 (germline): SGHRS, YFSETQ. The CDR3 runs to 14 residues. CDR3 loop: CASSLVTAAYEQYF. CDR3 sequence (DNA): TGCGCCAGCAGCTTGGTTACGGCTGCCTACGAGCAGTACTTC. Looking up the rest from reference TRBV5-1 and TRBJ2-7 gives the full variable domain: KAGVTQTPRYLIKTRGQQVTLSCSPISGHRSVSWYQQTPGQGLQFLFEYFSETQRNKGNFPGRFSGRQFSNSRSEMNVSTLELGDSALYLCASSLVTAAYEQYFGPGTRLTVT.

The CDR3 protein is CASSQADRGSPYEQYF. The DNA of the CDR3 is TGCGCCAGCAGCCAAGCCGACAGGGGTAGCCCCTACGAGCAGTACTTC. V usage is TRBV4-1 and J usage is TRBJ2-7; TRBD1 aligns across 8 bases. V was pared by 1 base and J by 2 bases, with 7 bases of the junction left unmatched. This CDR3 comprises 16 residues. Germline assignment: CDR1 MGHRA and CDR2 YSYEKL.

CDR3 DNA: TGTGCCAGCAGCAACACAGGGTCTTATAATTCACCCCTCCACTTT. Its protein product is CASSNTGSYNSPLHF. The rearrangement uses TRBV2 and TRBJ1-6; D perhaps matches TRBD1 (6 bases). The CDR3 covers 15 residues. Germline assignment: CDR1 SNHLY and CDR2 FYNNEI. The V end was cut by 6 bases, the J end by 4 bases, with 13 bases between.

CDR3 protein: CSVEGGFDEQYF. The DNA of the CDR3 is TGCAGCGTTGAAGGTGGTTTCGACGAGCAGTACTTC. The rearrangement links TRBV29-1 to TRBJ2-7; D not certain. CDR3 length equals 12 residues. In germline, CDR1 is SQVTM, CDR2 ANQGSEA. V lost 1 base and J lost 5, with 9 bases in between.

The chain couples TRBV5-1 to TRBJ2-5, with a possible D match to TRBD1 (6 bases). Trimming left V 3 bases short and J 1 base short, with 16 bases between. Germline CDR1 SGHRS, CDR2 YFSETQ. CDR3 size: 16 residues. This CDR3 reads CASSWDTAGTQETQYF. The DNA for the CDR3 is TGCGCCAGCAGCTGGGACACAGCAGGGACCCAAGAGACCCAGTACTTC.

The gene calls are TRBV13 and TRBJ1-2; perhaps TRBD1 as D (6 bases). Germline-derived CDR1 and CDR2 are PRHDT and FYEKMQ (reference sequence). CDR3 size: 16 residues. The germline V and J ends were trimmed by 7 bases and 4 bases, with 22 bases remaining between them. The CDR3 DNA sequence: TGTGCCAGCACCTCAAAGTCGGGAGGGGGGCCCTATGGCTACACCTTC. Protein product: CASTSKSGGGPYGYTF.

The chain links TRBV9 to TRBJ2-3; no clear D. The CDR3 sequence is 13 residues long. Germline-derived CDR1 and CDR2 are SGDLS and YYNGEE. Deletions cut 1 base from V and 6 bases from J, with 9 bases between. The CDR3 is CASSVRVADTQYF. The CDR3, as DNA: TGTGCCAGCAGCGTAAGGGTGGCTGATACGCAGTATTTT. The variable domain in full, completed from reference TRBV9 and TRBJ2-3, reads DSGVTQTPKHLITATGQRVTLRCSPRSGDLSVYWYQQSLDQGLQFLIQYYNGEERAKGNILERFSAQQFPDLHSELNLSSLELGDSALYFCASSVRVADTQYFGPGTRLTVL.